Each of the 29 T cell receptor beta chains below was sequenced from the same sample in a study of T cell responses to AZD1222 COVID-19 vaccine. Using immunoSEQ multiplex PCR, the repertoire was profiled, and TCRdb retains in-frame clones only, with some absent. This sample has 130,000 or so clones, with around 94% found just once. Sequencing was performed on peripheral blood, taken on day 0 of AZD1222 vaccination. Receptor source: an adult in good health.

The chain has TRBV9 and TRBJ2-7, with 8 bases lining up with TRBD1. The germline V gene has CDR1 SGDLS and CDR2 YYNGEE. The CDR3 covers 15 residues. Trimming cost V 0 bases and J 2 bases; bases outside gene matches: 4. CDR3 bases: TGTGCCAGCAGCGTAGGTGGGACAGGTCCCTACGAGCAGTACTTC. Translation: CASSVGGTGPYEQYF.

The V and J genes are TRBV19 and TRBJ1-2, with 7 bases that match TRBD1. This CDR3 contains 16 residues. Looked up from germline, CDR1 is LNHDA and CDR2 is SQIVND (reference sequence). V gave up 7 bases and J gave up 2 bases; unmatched junction bases: 13. The CDR3 coding sequence is TGTGCCAGTACCCCACGGCGGGACAGCCCAAACTATGGCTACACCTTC. Residues: CASTPRRDSPNYGYTF.

This clone was detected only once. The chain is built from TRBV7-9 and TRBJ1-2; tentative D call: TRBD1 (5 bases). Germline lookup yields CDR1 SEHNR and CDR2 FQNEAQ (reference sequence). The CDR3 consists of 19 residues. V was clipped by 5 bases and J by 1 base, with 26 bases between them. In DNA form, the CDR3 reads TGTGCCAGCAGCACTAGCACGGGGGTAAGGAAAGACGTTAACTATGGCTACACCTTC. Protein sequence: CASSTSTGVRKDVNYGYTF.

For the CDR3, the DNA is TGTGCCAGTAGTATAGTCGACTATGGCTACACCTTC. It codes for CASSIVDYGYTF. The rearrangement joins TRBV19 to TRBJ1-2; D is unresolved. Per germline, CDR1 LNHDA and CDR2 SQIVND (reference sequence). Between the trimmed V and J ends, which lost 1 base and 3 bases, there was a span of 3 bases. This CDR3 contains 12 residues.

The rearrangement uses TRBV5-1 and TRBJ2-3, with 12 positions matching TRBD2. Germline V gene data show CDR1 as SGHRS and CDR2 as YFSETQ. The CDR3 runs 15 residues. The V segment lost 4 bases and the J segment 4 bases; nucleotides outside the gene matches: 4. In DNA form, the CDR3 reads TGCGCCAGCAGCATGACTAGCGGGAGCGCAGATACGCAGTATTTT. Residues: CASSMTSGSADTQYF.

The chain employs TRBV9 and TRBJ1-4, with D possibly TRBD1 on 5 matching bases. This CDR3 is built from 19 residues. In germline, CDR1 is SGDLS, CDR2 YYNGEE. V was pared by 4 bases and J by 2 bases, with 24 bases between. The CDR3 region has the DNA TGTGCCAGCAGCCCCCGGTCGGGGGTGGCCCGGGATACTAATGAAAAACTGTTTTTT. Protein sequence: CASSPRSGVARDTNEKLFF.

This chain links TRBV19 with TRBJ1-1; D may be TRBD1 (6 bases). This CDR3 contains 14 residues. V dropped 6 bases and J dropped 0 bases, with 11 bases sitting between them. CDR1 is LNHDA and CDR2 is SQIVND in the germline V gene (reference sequence). The DNA of the CDR3 is TGTGCCAGTAGCCCCGGGACACTGAACACTGAAGCTTTCTTT. Its protein product is CASSPGTLNTEAFF.

This clone was counted a single time. V and J are TRBV6-5 and TRBJ2-5; either TRBD1 or TRBD2 may fit D (5 bases each). Germline-derived CDR1 and CDR2 are MNHEY and SVGAGI. Trimming took off 6 bases at V and 1 base at J, with 15 bases between the two ends. The CDR3 length is 15 residues. CDR3 sequence: CASRDYTGTQETQYF. CDR3 nucleotide sequence: TGTGCCAGCAGAGACTATACAGGAACCCAAGAGACCCAGTACTTC.

This chain connects TRBV24-1 to TRBJ2-1; TRBD1 is a possible D gene (6 bases). The CDR3 has 16 residues. V was shortened by 7 bases and J by 3 bases, with 18 bases between the two germline ends. In germline, CDR1 is KGHDR, CDR2 SFDVKD. The CDR3 DNA follows: TGTGCCACCAGCCAAGGTAGGGGGTTACTCTACAATGAGCAGTTCTTC. It yields the protein CATSQGRGLLYNEQFF.

The chain uses TRBV6-1 and TRBJ2-1; 13 nucleotides align to TRBD2. V shed 3 bases and J 6 bases; nucleotides not matched to a gene: 8. The CDR3 is 17 residues long. Germline loops: CDR1 MNHNS, CDR2 SASEGT. The CDR3 sequence is CASSDLLAGGWGNEQFF. The CDR3 DNA reads as TGTGCCAGCAGTGACCTACTAGCGGGAGGGTGGGGCAATGAGCAGTTCTTC.

The chain is built from TRBV3-1 (or the pseudogene TRBV3-2) and TRBJ1-5; 8 nucleotides match TRBD1. The CDR3 is made up of 17 amino acids. V shed 2 bases, J shed 3 bases, and the junction held 9 bases outside the gene matches. The germline CDR1 and CDR2 sequences are LGHDT and YNNKEL (reference sequence). The CDR3 DNA reads TGTGCCAGCAGCCAAACGAATTACAGGGGGTTCAATCAGCCCCAGCATTTT. Translating it yields CASSQTNYRGFNQPQHF.

The chain recombines TRBV5-4 with TRBJ1-4; maybe TRBD1 (6 bases). V was cut by 1 base and J by 3 bases, with 10 bases left in between. The CDR3 runs 15 residues. Germline V CDR1 and CDR2: SGHNT, YYREEE (reference sequence). CDR3 bases: TGTGCCAGCAGCTTGTCGGGGGCGGCTAATGAAAAACTGTTTTTT. Translated: CASSLSGAANEKLFF. The full variable domain, its missing parts supplied by reference TRBV5-4 and TRBJ1-4, is ETGVTQSPTHLIKTRGQQVTLRCSSQSGHNTVSWYQQALGQGPQFIFQYYREEENGRGNFPPRFSGLQFPNYSSELNVNALELDDSALYLCASSLSGAANEKLFFGSGTQLSVL.

The V and J genes are TRBV4-1 and TRBJ1-4, with D hard to call. V was clipped by 3 bases and J by 6 bases, with 14 bases between them. The CDR3 spans 15 residues. Germline CDR1 MGHRA, CDR2 YSYEKL. The CDR3, as DNA: TGCGCCAGCAGCCAGGCCTCGGGGAGGGATGAAAAACTGTTTTTT. Translated, it gives CASSQASGRDEKLFF.

The gene calls are TRBV21-1 and TRBJ1-2; the D call of TRBD1 is as the table states it, not checked on the DNA. TRBV21-1 is a listed pseudogene. This CDR3 has 18 residues. CDR3: CASRKKNAERDRGKGYTF. As DNA, the CDR3 is TGTGCCAGCAGAAAAAAAAACGCCGAACGGGACAGGGGGAAGGGCTACACCTTC.

This chain connects TRBV24-1 to TRBJ2-7; D unresolved. Trimming shortened V by 1 base and J by 0 bases, and 3 bases separated the two germline ends. The V gene's germline CDR1 is KGHDR and CDR2 SFDVKD. The CDR3 spans 13 residues. The CDR3 reads CATSDFRSYEQYF. Written as DNA, the CDR3 is TGTGCCACCAGTGATTTCCGCTCCTACGAGCAGTACTTC.

The CDR3 loop is CASSPGLVGTGELFF. The CDR3 coding sequence is TGCGCCAGCAGCCCGGGACTAGTGGGGACCGGGGAGCTGTTTTTT. The V gene is TRBV5-1, the J gene TRBJ2-2; 8 nucleotides match TRBD2. Losses at the gene ends were 4 bases for V and 5 bases for J; bases not matched to a gene: 7. Looked up from germline, CDR1 is SGHRS and CDR2 is YFSETQ. The CDR3 consists of 15 residues. Based on the CDR3 plus reference TRBV5-1 and TRBJ2-2, the full variable domain is KAGVTQTPRYLIKTRGQQVTLSCSPISGHRSVSWYQQTPGQGLQFLFEYFSETQRNKGNFPGRFSGRQFSNSRSEMNVSTLELGDSALYLCASSPGLVGTGELFFGEGSRLTVL.

The chain links TRBV10-3 to TRBJ1-5; D unclear. Germline lookup yields CDR1 ENHRY and CDR2 SYGVKD. The CDR3 contains 13 residues. V was clipped by 4 bases and J by 0 bases, with 4 bases between them. DNA of the CDR3: TGTGCCATCAGTGGAGATAGCAATCAGCCCCAGCATTTT. Encoded protein: CAISGDSNQPQHF.

The CDR3 bases are TGCAGCGTTGTGGGCAGCTCCTACGAGCAGTACTTC. Translating it yields CSVVGSSYEQYF. The rearrangement uses TRBV29-1 and TRBJ2-7; no clear D gene. Germline V gene lookup returns CDR1 SQVTM and CDR2 ANQGSEA. V lost 4 bases, J lost 0 bases, and 7 bases lay in between. The CDR3 spans 12 residues.

This clone was seen a single time. V usage is TRBV7-2 and J usage is TRBJ2-1; D gene uncertain. CDR3 size: 13 residues. Germline V gene data show CDR1 as SGHTA and CDR2 as FQGNSA. Deletions cut 1 base from V and 16 bases from J, with 17 bases between. This chain's CDR3 is CASSLESDTTDFF. The CDR3 DNA reads as TGTGCCAGCAGCTTAGAGTCCGACACGACGGATTTCTTC.

The chain carries TRBV7-2 and TRBJ2-3, with D uncertain. CDR1 is SGHTA, CDR2 FQGNSA, per germline. V was shortened by 5 bases and J by 6 bases, with 9 bases between the two germline ends. This CDR3 has 12 amino acids. CDR3 protein: CASSPFGDTQYF. The CDR3 bases are TGTGCCAGCAGCCCTTTCGGGGATACGCAGTATTTT.

DNA for the CDR3: TGCGCCAGCAGCTTGGAACCGACAGGAAACTATGGCTACACCTTC. It is translated as CASSLEPTGNYGYTF. The chain links TRBV5-1 to TRBJ1-2; maybe TRBD1 (6 bases). CDR1 and CDR2 from the germline V gene are SGHRS and YFSETQ. Trimming left V 0 bases short and J 2 bases short, with 11 bases between. The length of the CDR3 is 15 residues.

V is TRBV6-5 and J is TRBJ1-2; D ambiguous. The CDR3 loop spans 11 amino acids. The germline V and J ends were trimmed by 4 bases and 4 bases, with 4 bases remaining between them. Germline CDR1 and CDR2: MNHEY and SVGAGI. The CDR3 loop is CASSSGYGYTF. In DNA form, the CDR3 reads TGTGCCAGCAGTTCCGGCTATGGCTACACCTTC.

This clone appeared a single time. This rearrangement joins TRBV9 to TRBJ2-3; TRBD2 is a possible D gene (6 bases). CDR3 length equals 16 residues. The V and J ends lost 3 bases and 4 bases respectively, with 18 bases between them. Germline V gene lookup returns CDR1 SGDLS and CDR2 YYNGEE. The CDR3 loop is CASSAAGLYGADTQYF. CDR3 DNA: TGTGCCAGCAGCGCCGCGGGACTCTATGGGGCAGATACGCAGTATTTT.

The J gene is TRBJ1-4, the V gene TRBV28; the D gene is possibly TRBD1 (5 bases). From germline, CDR1 is MDHEN and CDR2 SYDVKM. The length of the CDR3 is 16 residues. V was clipped by 6 bases and J by 6 bases, with 20 bases between them. CDR3 nucleotide sequence: TGTGCCAGCAGCCGCCCCACTCTAGGGACGGATGAAAAACTGTTTTTT. It specifies CASSRPTLGTDEKLFF. Full variable domain (remainder filled in from reference TRBV28 and TRBJ1-4): DVKVTQSSRYLVKRTGEKVFLECVQDMDHENMFWYRQDPGLGLRLIYFSYDVKMKEKGDIPEGYSVSREKKERFSLILESASTNQTSMYLCASSRPTLGTDEKLFFGSGTQLSVL.

The chain joins TRBV19 to TRBJ1-5; D not certain. Germline CDR1 LNHDA, CDR2 SQIVND (reference sequence). CDR3 length: 13 amino acids. The V and J ends lost 4 bases and 2 bases respectively, with 6 bases between them. The CDR3 coding sequence is TGTGCCAGTAGTAATTTTGGCAATCAGCCCCAGCATTTT. Amino acids: CASSNFGNQPQHF.

The chain carries TRBV6-5 and TRBJ1-5; no reliable D call. V lost 9 bases to trimming and J lost 6 bases, with 12 bases between them. This CDR3 comprises 12 residues. Germline V gene data show CDR1 as MNHEY and CDR2 as SVGAGI. The CDR3 reads CASGEVGQPQHF. CDR3 sequence (DNA): TGTGCCAGTGGAGAGGTCGGTCAGCCCCAGCATTTT.

The sample holds a few counts of this clone. The rearrangement uses TRBV5-6 and TRBJ1-4; D remains unclear. V was pared by 2 bases and J by 2 bases, with 10 bases between. In germline, CDR1 is SGHDT, CDR2 YYEEEE. CDR3 length equals 15 residues. CDR3 protein: CASSFRVGTNEKLFF. The CDR3 DNA reads as TGTGCCAGCAGCTTTCGGGTTGGTACTAATGAAAAACTGTTTTTT. Supplemented by reference TRBV5-6 and TRBJ1-4, the full variable domain reads DAGVTQSPTHLIKTRGQQVTLRCSPKSGHDTVSWYQQALGQGPQFIFQYYEEEERQRGNFPDRFSGHQFPNYSSELNVNALLLGDSALYLCASSFRVGTNEKLFFGSGTQLSVL.

The chain joins TRBV4-1 to TRBJ1-5; tentatively, D is TRBD1 (6 bases). V lost 3 bases and J 3 bases, leaving 15 bases between the germline ends. Germline assignment: CDR1 MGHRA and CDR2 YSYEKL. This CDR3 contains 16 residues. The CDR3 reads CASSHPEQGPNQPQHF. CDR3 sequence (DNA): TGCGCCAGCAGCCACCCGGAACAGGGACCCAATCAGCCCCAGCATTTT.

The chain links TRBV27 to TRBJ2-2; D is undetermined. In germline, CDR1 is MNHEY, CDR2 SMNVEV (reference sequence). The CDR3 covers 10 residues. V lost 6 bases to trimming and J lost 10 bases, with 6 bases between them. The CDR3 coding sequence is TGTGCCAGCAGAGGTGCGGAGCTGTTTTTT. Its translation is CASRGAELFF.